The clone carrying this T cell receptor beta chain was picked up a small number of times. Its antigen remains unidentified. The sample originates from a study of cytomegalovirus exposure and HLA in healthy donors. Findings of the study overall: Usually a TCR sequence was rare, but some public TCRs were found in many donors. Prior analysis indicated that the majority of TCR beta V segments exhibited productivity approximately 87% or approximately 30% of the time.

This CDR3 has 18 amino acids. The germline gives CDR1 MGHDK, CDR2 SYGVNS. V was pared by 5 bases and J by 2 bases, with 22 bases between. The donors gave bone marrow, and they were healthy. Primers: 60 Vbeta forward and 13 Jbeta reverse. The protocol was immunoSEQ multiplex PCR, while the TCRdb copy is restricted to in-frame clones and leaves out a portion. The data contain about 120,000 clones, roughly 9.9% of them singletons. The sample taken for sequencing was PBMCs. The rearrangement links TRBV25-1 to TRBJ1-3, with D tentatively TRBD1 (6 bases). This TCR was recovered from a man younger than 40 in good health and CMV-seronegative. The CDR3, as DNA: TGTGCCAGCAGTCCCGATCCCCGGCAGGGGTCCCCTGGAAACACCATATATTTT. This gives the protein CASSPDPRQGSPGNTIYF.